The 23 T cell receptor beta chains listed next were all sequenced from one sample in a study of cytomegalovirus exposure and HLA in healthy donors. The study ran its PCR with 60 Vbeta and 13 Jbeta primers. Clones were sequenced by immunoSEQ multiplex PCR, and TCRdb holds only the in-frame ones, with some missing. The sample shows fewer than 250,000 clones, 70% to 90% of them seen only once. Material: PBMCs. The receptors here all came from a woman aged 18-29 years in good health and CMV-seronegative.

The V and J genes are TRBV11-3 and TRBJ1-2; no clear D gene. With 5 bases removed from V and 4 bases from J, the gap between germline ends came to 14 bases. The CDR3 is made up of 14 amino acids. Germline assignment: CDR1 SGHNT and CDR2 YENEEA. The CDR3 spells CASSPHPGSYGYTF. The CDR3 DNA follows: TGTGCCAGCAGCCCCCACCCAGGCAGCTATGGCTACACCTTC.

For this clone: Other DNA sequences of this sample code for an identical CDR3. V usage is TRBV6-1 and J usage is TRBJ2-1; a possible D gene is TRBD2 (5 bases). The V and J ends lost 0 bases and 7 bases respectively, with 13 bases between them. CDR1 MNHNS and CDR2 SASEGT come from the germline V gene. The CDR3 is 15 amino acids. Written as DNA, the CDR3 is TGTGCCAGCAGTGAAGCGCAAGAGGGTTCGAATGAGCAGTTCTTC. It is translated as CASSEAQEGSNEQFF.

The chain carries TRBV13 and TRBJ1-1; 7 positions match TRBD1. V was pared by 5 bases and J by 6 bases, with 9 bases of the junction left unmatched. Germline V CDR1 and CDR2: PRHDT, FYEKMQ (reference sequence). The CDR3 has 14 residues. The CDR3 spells CASSQGGARAEAFF. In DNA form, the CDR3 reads TGTGCCAGCAGCCAGGGGGGTGCGAGGGCTGAAGCTTTCTTT. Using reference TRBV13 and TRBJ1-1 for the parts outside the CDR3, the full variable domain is AAGVIQSPRHLIKEKRETATLKCYPIPRHDTVYWYQQGPGQDPQFLISFYEKMQSDKGSIPDRFSAQQFSDYHSELNMSSLELGDSALYFCASSQGGARAEAFFGQGTRLTVV.

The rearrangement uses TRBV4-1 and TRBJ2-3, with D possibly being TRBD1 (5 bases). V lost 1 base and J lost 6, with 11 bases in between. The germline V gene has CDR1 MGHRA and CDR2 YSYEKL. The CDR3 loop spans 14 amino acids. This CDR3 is CASSQVLKGDTQYF. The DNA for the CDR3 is TGCGCCAGCAGCCAAGTGCTAAAGGGGGATACGCAGTATTTT.

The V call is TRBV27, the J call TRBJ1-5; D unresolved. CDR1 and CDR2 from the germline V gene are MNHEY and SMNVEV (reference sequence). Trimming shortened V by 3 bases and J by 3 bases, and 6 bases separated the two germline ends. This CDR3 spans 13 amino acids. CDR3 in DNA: TGTGCCAGCAGTTTGGAGACCAATCAGCCCCAGCATTTT. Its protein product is CASSLETNQPQHF.

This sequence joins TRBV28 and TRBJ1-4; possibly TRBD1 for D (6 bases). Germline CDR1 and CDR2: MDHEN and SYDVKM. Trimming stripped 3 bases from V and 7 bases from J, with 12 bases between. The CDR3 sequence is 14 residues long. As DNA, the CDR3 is TGTGCCAGCAGTTTGGGGGCATGGGGTGAAAAACTGTTTTTT. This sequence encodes CASSLGAWGEKLFF.

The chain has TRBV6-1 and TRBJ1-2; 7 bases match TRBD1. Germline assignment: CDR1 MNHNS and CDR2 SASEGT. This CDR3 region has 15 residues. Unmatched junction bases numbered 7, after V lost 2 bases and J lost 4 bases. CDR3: CASSEHRGPGYGYTF. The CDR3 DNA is TGTGCCAGCAGTGAACACAGGGGCCCAGGCTATGGCTACACCTTC.

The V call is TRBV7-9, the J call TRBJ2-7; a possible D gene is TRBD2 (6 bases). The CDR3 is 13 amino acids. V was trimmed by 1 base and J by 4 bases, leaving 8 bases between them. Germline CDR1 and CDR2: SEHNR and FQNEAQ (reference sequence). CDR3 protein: CASSLVEGYEQYF. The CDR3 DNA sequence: TGTGCCAGCAGCTTAGTGGAGGGGTACGAGCAGTACTTC.

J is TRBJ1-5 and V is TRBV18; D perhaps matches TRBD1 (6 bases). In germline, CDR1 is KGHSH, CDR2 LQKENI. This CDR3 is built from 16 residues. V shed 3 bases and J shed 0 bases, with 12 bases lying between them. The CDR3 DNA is TGTGCCAGCTCACCCAACAGGGAATATAGCAATCAGCCCCAGCATTTT. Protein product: CASSPNREYSNQPQHF.

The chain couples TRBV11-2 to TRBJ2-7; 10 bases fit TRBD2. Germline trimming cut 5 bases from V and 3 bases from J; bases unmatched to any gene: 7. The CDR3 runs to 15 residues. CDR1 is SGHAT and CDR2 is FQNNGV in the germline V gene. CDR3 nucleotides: TGTGCCAGCAGCCCGCGGGTAGCGGGAGGCTACGAGCAGTACTTC. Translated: CASSPRVAGGYEQYF.

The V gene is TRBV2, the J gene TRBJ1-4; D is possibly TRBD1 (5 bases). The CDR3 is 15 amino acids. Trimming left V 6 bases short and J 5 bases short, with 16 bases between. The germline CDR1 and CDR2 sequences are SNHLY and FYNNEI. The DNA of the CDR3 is TGTGCCAGCAGAAGACCGGGACTTGGCAATGAAAAACTGTTTTTT. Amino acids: CASRRPGLGNEKLFF.

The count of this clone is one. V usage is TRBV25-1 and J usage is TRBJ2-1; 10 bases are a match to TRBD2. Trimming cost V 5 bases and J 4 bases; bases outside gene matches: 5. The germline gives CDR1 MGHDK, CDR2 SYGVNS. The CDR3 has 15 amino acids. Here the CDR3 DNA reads TGTGCCAGCAGTTGGGCTAGCGGGGGTTACAATGAGCAGTTCTTC. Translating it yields CASSWASGGYNEQFF.

CDR3 loop: CASSYSGTAYEQYF. The DNA for the CDR3 is TGTGCCAGCAGTTATAGCGGGACGGCTTACGAGCAGTACTTC. The genes are TRBV27 and TRBJ2-7; 8 positions agree with TRBD2. Germline V gene sequence: CDR1 MNHEY, CDR2 SMNVEV (reference sequence). This CDR3 region has 14 residues. Unmatched junction bases numbered 6, after V lost 4 bases and J lost 4 bases.

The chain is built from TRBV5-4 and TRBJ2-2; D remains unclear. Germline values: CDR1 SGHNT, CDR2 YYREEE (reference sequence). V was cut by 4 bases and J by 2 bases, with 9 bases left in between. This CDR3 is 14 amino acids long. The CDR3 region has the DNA TGTGCCAGCAGCCTGACATCTAACACCGGGGAGCTGTTTTTT. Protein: CASSLTSNTGELFF. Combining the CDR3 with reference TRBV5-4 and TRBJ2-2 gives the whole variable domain ETGVTQSPTHLIKTRGQQVTLRCSSQSGHNTVSWYQQALGQGPQFIFQYYREEENGRGNFPPRFSGLQFPNYSSELNVNALELDDSALYLCASSLTSNTGELFFGEGSRLTVL.

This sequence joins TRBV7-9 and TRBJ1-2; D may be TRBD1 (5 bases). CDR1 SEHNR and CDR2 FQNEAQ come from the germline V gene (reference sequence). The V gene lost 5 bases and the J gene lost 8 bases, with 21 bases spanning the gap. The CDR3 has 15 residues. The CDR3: CASSTSMGTLDGYTF. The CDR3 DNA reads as TGTGCCAGCAGCACTAGTATGGGGACTCTGGACGGCTACACCTTC.

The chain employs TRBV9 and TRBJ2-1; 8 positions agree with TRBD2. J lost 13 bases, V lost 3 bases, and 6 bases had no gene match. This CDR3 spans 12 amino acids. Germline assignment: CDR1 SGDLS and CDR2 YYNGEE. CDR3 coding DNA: TGTGCCAGCAGCGCCACGGGAGGGCCTCAGTTCTTC. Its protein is CASSATGGPQFF.

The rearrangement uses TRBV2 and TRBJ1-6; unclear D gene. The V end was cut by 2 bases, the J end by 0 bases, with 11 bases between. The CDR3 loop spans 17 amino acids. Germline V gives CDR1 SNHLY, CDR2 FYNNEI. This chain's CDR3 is CASSERLGSSYNSPLHF. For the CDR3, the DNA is TGTGCCAGCAGTGAAAGGCTAGGGAGCTCCTATAATTCACCCCTCCACTTT.

The DNA of the CDR3 is TGTGCCAGCAGCCAAGGGTCCGGCAGGGCCCAAGAGACCCAGTACTTC. Translating gives CASSQGSGRAQETQYF. The rearrangement links TRBV4-2 to TRBJ2-5, with a weak D call TRBD1 (5 bases). The CDR3 spans 16 residues. Germline lookup yields CDR1 LGHNA and CDR2 YNFKEQ. Trimming removed 1 base at V and 1 base at J, with 13 bases between.

The CDR3 coding sequence is TGTGCCAGTAGTATAGAGGCGGGAGGGCCGGCTAGAGAGCAGTTCTTC. Translation: CASSIEAGGPAREQFF. V gene TRBV19 combines with J gene TRBJ2-1; 9 positions match TRBD2. Germline lookup yields CDR1 LNHDA and CDR2 SQIVND (reference sequence). J lost 10 bases, V lost 0 bases, and 10 bases had no gene match. The CDR3 consists of 16 residues. Combining the CDR3 with reference TRBV19 and TRBJ2-1 gives the whole variable domain DGGITQSPKYLFRKEGQNVTLSCEQNLNHDAMYWYRQDPGQGLRLIYYSQIVNDFQKGDIAEGYSVSREKKESFPLTVTSAQKNPTAFYLCASSIEAGGPAREQFFGPGTRLTVL.

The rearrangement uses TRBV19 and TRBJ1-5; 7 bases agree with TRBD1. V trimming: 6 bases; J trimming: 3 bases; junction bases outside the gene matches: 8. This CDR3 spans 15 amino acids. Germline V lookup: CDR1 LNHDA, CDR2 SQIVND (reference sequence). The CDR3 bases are TGTGCCAGTAGCAGACAGGGCCGCTACAATCAGCCCCAGCATTTT. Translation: CASSRQGRYNQPQHF.

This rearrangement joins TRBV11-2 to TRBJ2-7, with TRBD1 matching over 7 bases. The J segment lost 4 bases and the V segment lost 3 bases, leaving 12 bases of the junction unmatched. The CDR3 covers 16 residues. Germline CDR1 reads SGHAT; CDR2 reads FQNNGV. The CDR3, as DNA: TGTGCCAGCAGCTTGTCGACAGGGTTTGCTTCTTACGAGCAGTACTTC. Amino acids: CASSLSTGFASYEQYF.

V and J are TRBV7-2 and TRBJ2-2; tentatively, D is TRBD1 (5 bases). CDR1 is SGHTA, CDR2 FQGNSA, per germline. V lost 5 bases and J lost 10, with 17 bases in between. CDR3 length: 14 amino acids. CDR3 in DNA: TGTGCCAGCAGCCAGATGATCGACAGCTCGGAGCTGTTTTTT. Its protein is CASSQMIDSSELFF.

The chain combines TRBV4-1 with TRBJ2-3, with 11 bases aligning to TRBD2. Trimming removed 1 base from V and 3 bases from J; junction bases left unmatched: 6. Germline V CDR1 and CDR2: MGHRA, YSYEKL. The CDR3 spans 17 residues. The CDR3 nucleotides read TGCGCCAGCAGCCAAGCCCCTAGCGGGGGGTCGACAGATACGCAGTATTTT. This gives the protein CASSQAPSGGSTDTQYF.